Presented here are 9 T cell receptor beta chains from one specimen sequenced in a study of control samples from healthy donors and cancer patients. Profiled with immunoSEQ multiplex PCR; TCRdb holds only in-frame clones, not every one. Here the sample spans about 130,000 clones, roughly 92% being singletons. Sequenced input: blood. The origin of the receptors is a man aged 18 to 30 in good health.

CDR3 nucleotide sequence: TGTGCCAGCATAGGACTGGTCGGCACCGGGGAGCTGTTTTTT. This gives the protein CASIGLVGTGELFF. The chain joins TRBV2 to TRBJ2-2; a weak D match, TRBD2 (5 bases). Trimming left V 7 bases short and J 4 bases short, with 13 bases between. Germline CDR1 and CDR2: SNHLY and FYNNEI. The CDR3 is made up of 14 amino acids.

This clone showed up just once. V usage is TRBV5-1 and J usage is TRBJ1-1; D not certain. Germline values: CDR1 SGHRS, CDR2 YFSETQ. The CDR3 length is 15 residues. V lost 4 bases to trimming and J lost 7 bases, with 20 bases between them. The CDR3 DNA is TGCGCCAGCAGCCCTGAGGCGGCGACGTACATTGAAGCTTTCTTT. It specifies CASSPEAATYIEAFF. The variable domain in full, with the rest retrieved from reference TRBV5-1 and TRBJ1-1, is KAGVTQTPRYLIKTRGQQVTLSCSPISGHRSVSWYQQTPGQGLQFLFEYFSETQRNKGNFPGRFSGRQFSNSRSEMNVSTLELGDSALYLCASSPEAATYIEAFFGQGTRLTVV.

About this clone itself: This CDR3 is also generated by other DNA sequences in the sample. The V and J genes are TRBV12-3 or TRBV12-4 and TRBJ2-7, with D unclear. V was trimmed by 1 base and J by 7 bases, leaving 5 bases between them. This CDR3 is built from 11 residues. Here the CDR3 reads CASSLGAEQYF. Written as DNA, the CDR3 is TGTGCCAGCAGTTTAGGTGCAGAGCAGTACTTC.

The gene calls are TRBV7-2 and TRBJ2-7, with 10 bases that match TRBD1. V lost 3 bases to trimming and J lost 3 bases; unmatched junction nucleotides: 5. The germline CDR1 and CDR2 sequences are SGHTA and FQGNSA. This CDR3 contains 15 residues. CDR3 sequence: CASSFRTGGLYEQYF. The CDR3 bases are TGTGCCAGCAGCTTCAGGACAGGGGGTCTCTACGAGCAGTACTTC. Full variable domain (outside the CDR3, taken from reference TRBV7-2 and TRBJ2-7): GAGVSQSPSNKVTEKGKDVELRCDPISGHTALYWYRQSLGQGLEFLIYFQGNSAPDKSGLPSDRFSAERTGGSVSTLTIQRTQQEDSAVYLCASSFRTGGLYEQYFGPGTRLTVT.

V gene TRBV9 combines with J gene TRBJ2-7, with TRBD2 matching 10 bases. The germline CDR1 and CDR2 sequences are SGDLS and YYNGEE. CDR3 length: 13 residues. Trimming at V came to 7 bases and at J to 3 bases, leaving 4 bases not matched to a gene. The DNA for the CDR3 is TGTGCCAGCGGAGCGGGGGGGCTCTACGAGCAGTACTTC. This translates into CASGAGGLYEQYF.

V gene TRBV13 combines with J gene TRBJ2-3; TRBD1 agrees at 8 bases. V lost 5 bases, J lost 0 bases, and 7 bases stayed unmatched. The germline V gene encodes CDR1 PRHDT and CDR2 FYEKMQ (reference sequence). The CDR3 is 16 amino acids. CDR3: CASSPGGDTSTDTQYF. CDR3 in DNA: TGTGCCAGCAGCCCAGGGGGCGATACTAGCACAGATACGCAGTATTTT.

The rearrangement joins TRBV7-2 to TRBJ2-7; D perhaps matches TRBD1 (7 bases). V was pared by 2 bases and J by 7 bases, with 12 bases between. The CDR3 consists of 13 residues. Germline V gives CDR1 SGHTA, CDR2 FQGNSA. CDR3 residues: CASSLSQGGEQYF. The CDR3 region has the DNA TGTGCCAGCAGCTTAAGTCAGGGGGGAGAGCAGTACTTC. Supplemented by reference TRBV7-2 and TRBJ2-7, the full variable domain reads GAGVSQSPSNKVTEKGKDVELRCDPISGHTALYWYRQSLGQGLEFLIYFQGNSAPDKSGLPSDRFSAERTGGSVSTLTIQRTQQEDSAVYLCASSLSQGGEQYFGPGTRLTVT.

V gene TRBV7-7 combines with J gene TRBJ2-1; D ambiguous. This CDR3 spans 15 amino acids. The V end lost 5 bases, the J end lost 5 bases, and 16 bases lay between the germline ends. Germline V lookup: CDR1 SSHAT, CDR2 FNYEAQ (reference sequence). The CDR3: CASSASEALNNEQFF. Written as DNA, the CDR3 is TGTGCCAGCAGCGCCTCCGAAGCGCTTAACAATGAGCAGTTCTTC.

The V call is TRBV5-5, the J call TRBJ2-5; a weak D match, TRBD2 (6 bases). Germline V CDR1 and CDR2: SGHKS, YYEKEE (reference sequence). The CDR3 has 14 residues. V lost 0 bases to trimming and J lost 1 base, with 7 bases between them. CDR3 loop: CASSLVGGQETQYF. The DNA for the CDR3 is TGTGCCAGCAGCTTGGTGGGGGGCCAAGAGACCCAGTACTTC.